This paragraph covers one TCR beta chain sequence. The assay was immunoSEQ multiplex PCR, and TCRdb's table has in-frame clones only and misses some. The data contain approximately 90,000 clones, approximately 83% of them singletons. This entry comes from a study of blood T cell repertoires in COVID-19. The length of the CDR3 is 16 residues. Trimming pared 3 bases from V and 2 bases from J, leaving 18 bases between. CDR1 is SGHTS and CDR2 is YDEGEE in the germline V gene. The chain couples TRBV5-8 to TRBJ2-7, with D possibly TRBD1 on 8 matching bases. This receptor was obtained from a man aged 55 to 70 with acute or convalescent COVID-19. Specimen: peripheral blood. The CDR3 reads CASSSSRTGTTYEQYF. CDR3 DNA sequence: TGTGCCAGCAGCTCCTCTAGGACAGGGACTACCTACGAGCAGTACTTC.